Shown below are 4 T cell receptor beta chains from a single sample sequenced in a study of blood T cells in healthy people across ages. PCR was performed a second time for roughly 7 to 11 cycles using a sample-barcoded 5' primer and a J-beta primer mix. TCRdb processed the 5' RACE reads anew with MiXCR; each CDR3 protein has one entry. This sample yields 1.8 million or so distinct CDR3 sequences, of which roughly 43% are seen a single time; 23% belongs to the top ten. Sequenced input: blood. The receptors here all came from a human donor in good health.

In this sample, this clonotype turned up a few times. CDR3 nucleotide sequence: TGTGCCAGCAGAGACTCTACAGGGTCGGAGACCCAGTACTTC. Translating gives CASRDSTGSETQYF. The J gene is TRBJ2-5, the V gene TRBV7-2; weak D call: TRBD1 (6 bases). The CDR3 totals 14 residues. Trimming removed 6 bases from V and 5 bases from J, with 16 bases in between. Germline V lookup: CDR1 SGHTA, CDR2 FQGNSA. Based on the CDR3 plus reference TRBV7-2 and TRBJ2-5, the full variable domain is GAGVSQSPSNKVTEKGKDVELRCDPISGHTALYWYRQSLGQGLEFLIYFQGNSAPDKSGLPSDRFSAERTGGSVSTLTIQRTQQEDSAVYLCASRDSTGSETQYFGPGTRLLVL.

This clonotype was counted many times. The V and J genes are TRBV29-1 and TRBJ1-2; a possible D gene is TRBD1 (5 bases). CDR3 length: 12 residues. The V gene lost 4 bases and the J gene lost 5 bases, with 11 bases spanning the gap. CDR1 is SQVTM, CDR2 ANQGSEA, per germline. CDR3: CSVGAQEYGYTF. The CDR3 DNA reads as TGCAGCGTTGGTGCACAGGAGTATGGCTACACCTTC.

J is TRBJ2-3 and V is TRBV6-5; 7 nucleotides match TRBD2. The CDR3 loop spans 16 amino acids. With 5 bases clipped from V and 2 bases from J, the junction kept 10 bases outside the gene matches. The germline gives CDR1 MNHEY, CDR2 SVGAGI. Here the CDR3 reads CASSPRLAKYTDTQYF. The CDR3 coding sequence is TGTGCCAGCAGTCCAAGACTAGCCAAATACACAGATACGCAGTATTTT.

The J gene is TRBJ2-4, the V gene TRBV28; no firm D call. In germline, CDR1 is MDHEN, CDR2 SYDVKM. The CDR3 length is 11 residues. Between the trimmed V and J ends, which lost 3 bases and 13 bases, there was a span of 10 bases. The CDR3 spells CASSLQEKQYF. DNA for the CDR3: TGTGCCAGCAGTTTGCAAGAAAAGCAGTACTTC.